This is a list of T cell receptor beta chains from one sample in a study of cytomegalovirus exposure and HLA in healthy donors. Here immunoSEQ multiplex PCR was the method, and the copy in TCRdb shows in-frame clones only, minus some. The sample has hundreds of thousands of clones; roughly 84% are singletons. Sequences were obtained from PBMCs. These receptors were collected from a woman aged 18 to 35 in good health and CMV-seropositive. Both conserved end residues are part of each CDR3. Each record gives: clone size, CDR3 length, D gene, V gene, J gene, CDR3 DNA, CDR3 protein. The D gene is left open where the match is weak. Clone size is shown for a subset of rows, as once, few, many or a class of expanded clone.

size: .; length: 13; D: TRBD1; V: TRBV29-1; J: TRBJ2-1; DNA: TGCAGCGCGGGACAGGTCTCCTACAATGAGCAGTTCTTC; CDR3: CSAGQVSYNEQFF
size: .; length: 15; D: TRBD1; V: TRBV25-1; J: TRBJ1-2; DNA: TGTGCCAGCAGTGAAGGAGGGACAGCTAACTATGGCTACACCTTC; CDR3: CASSEGGTANYGYTF
size: .; length: 13; D: .; V: TRBV27; J: TRBJ2-7; DNA: TGTGCCAGCAGTTTTTTCCCAGTAAAGGAGCAGTACTTC; CDR3: CASSFFPVKEQYF
size: .; length: 17; D: .; V: TRBV5-4; J: TRBJ2-2; DNA: TGTGCCAGCAGGTGGGGGGGCGGGACAAGGAACACCGGGGAGCTGTTTTTT; CDR3: CASRWGGGTRNTGELFF
size: once; length: 11; D: TRBD1; V: TRBV19; J: TRBJ1-2; DNA: TGTGCCAGTGTGAGGGGGCTTAGCTACACCTTC; CDR3: CASVRGLSYTF
size: .; length: 15; D: .; V: TRBV5-4; J: TRBJ1-4; DNA: TGTGCCAGCAGCTCTGGGGGCGTTTGGGGGGAAAAACTGTTTTTT; CDR3: CASSSGGVWGEKLFF
size: many; length: 14; D: TRBD2; V: TRBV2; J: TRBJ2-1; DNA: TGTGCCAGCAGTGGGATAGCGGGAGGCCATGAGCAGTTCTTC; CDR3: CASSGIAGGHEQFF
size: .; length: 14; D: .; V: TRBV2; J: TRBJ2-5; DNA: TGTGCCAGCTCCCACGGCGGAGTGCAAGAGACCCAGTACTTC; CDR3: CASSHGGVQETQYF
size: .; length: 15; D: .; V: TRBV5-1; J: TRBJ1-1; DNA: TGCGCCAGCAGCGCACCACAGGCCGGGAGCACTGAAGCTTTCTTT; CDR3: CASSAPQAGSTEAFF
size: .; length: 13; D: TRBD1; V: TRBV19; J: TRBJ2-7; DNA: TGTGCCAGTAGCCCGGGACAGGCCTACGAGCAGTACTTC; CDR3: CASSPGQAYEQYF
size: .; length: 16; D: TRBD1; V: TRBV25-1; J: TRBJ2-3; DNA: TGTGCCAGCAGTGAACAACGGACAGGATTCACAGATACGCAGTATTTT; CDR3: CASSEQRTGFTDTQYF
size: .; length: 15; D: TRBD1; V: TRBV5-1; J: TRBJ2-7; DNA: TGCGCCAGCAGTTATCTAGGGACAGTAAAGGACGAGCAGTACTTC; CDR3: CASSYLGTVKDEQYF
size: .; length: 15; D: TRBD1; V: TRBV6-5; J: TRBJ2-7; DNA: TGTGCCAGCAGTTACAACAGGGGGAGCTCCTACGAGCAGTACTTC; CDR3: CASSYNRGSSYEQYF
size: .; length: 13; D: .; V: TRBV7-3; J: TRBJ2-7; DNA: TGTGCCAGCAGCTTATCTCCCGGGTACGAGCAGTACTTC; CDR3: CASSLSPGYEQYF
size: few; length: 15; D: TRBD1; V: TRBV19; J: TRBJ2-7; DNA: TGTGCCAGTAGTGCTCCGGGACAGACAGCCTACGAGCAGTACTTC; CDR3: CASSAPGQTAYEQYF
size: .; length: 12; D: .; V: TRBV28; J: TRBJ2-2; DNA: TGTGCCAGCCACGCGGGCACCGGGGAGCTGTTTTTT; CDR3: CASHAGTGELFF